These 10 T cell receptor beta chains originate from one sample sequenced in a study of naive and memory T cell subsets (TCRdb year 2017). The protocol used for the library was UMI-ligation and nested PCR. TCRdb lists the instrument as Illumina MiSeq. The beta constant-region primer consisted of an equimolar mixture of two oligonucleotides that together covered TRBC1 and TRBC2. TCRdb took the public reads, trimmed them with fastp at Q25, ran MiXCR for clone calling and kept in-frame beta chains. Each CDR3 protein gets just one entry, which takes the most common genes and DNA from the rows behind it. The sample records more than 35,000 distinct CDR3 sequences, 13% of which are singletons. The ten largest clonotypes hold approximately 20% of the sample. Sequencing was carried out using effector memory CD4+ T cells from blood. The cell subset or site label for this specimen denotes: effector memory, CD45RA- CD27-. The receptor source for this set is a human donor in good health.

In its sample, this clonotype was seen many times. The chain combines TRBV11-2 with TRBJ1-6; TRBD1 matches at 7 bases. Losses at the gene ends were 1 base for V and 7 bases for J; bases not matched to a gene: 7. The CDR3 consists of 16 residues. Germline CDR1 and CDR2: SGHAT and FQNNGV. Written as DNA, the CDR3 is TGTGCCAGCAGCTTAGGTTCGGGACAGCCGAATTCACCCCTCCACTTT. This encodes CASSLGSGQPNSPLHF.

This chain links TRBV5-1 with TRBJ1-5; D unclear. Germline lookup yields CDR1 SGHRS and CDR2 YFSETQ. The V gene lost 0 bases and the J gene lost 5 bases, with 6 bases spanning the gap. The CDR3 totals 13 residues. For the CDR3, the DNA is TGCGCCAGCAGCTTGGGGGGTGATCAGCCCCAGCATTTT. It specifies CASSLGGDQPQHF.

The sample holds a few counts of this clonotype. The J gene is TRBJ2-7, the V gene TRBV12-3 or TRBV12-4, with D maybe TRBD2 (6 bases). The CDR3 sequence is 14 residues long. Trimming cost V 3 bases and J 6 bases, with 15 bases left between them. The CDR3 spells CASSFSDYGAEQYF. For the CDR3, the DNA is TGTGCCAGCAGTTTCTCGGACTACGGCGCCGAGCAGTACTTC.

The chain employs TRBV20-1 and TRBJ1-5; the match to TRBD1 covers 9 bases. Trimming cost V 6 bases and J 6 bases; bases outside gene matches: 15. Germline V gives CDR1 DFQATT, CDR2 SNEGSKA (reference sequence). The CDR3 has 16 amino acids. CDR3 coding DNA: TGCAGTGCCCGGGGACAGGGTACGGGTGTTTCTCAGCCCCAGCATTTT. As protein: CSARGQGTGVSQPQHF.

This clonotype occurred many times. CDR3 bases: TGTGCCAGCAGGCCTACAGGCCCCCTGAGAGAAAAACTGTTTTTT. Its protein product is CASRPTGPLREKLFF. The chain carries TRBV2 and TRBJ1-4, with D perhaps TRBD1 (5 bases). This CDR3 contains 15 residues. V lost 6 bases to trimming and J lost 8 bases, with 19 bases between them. CDR1 is SNHLY, CDR2 FYNNEI, per germline.

The rearrangement uses TRBV4-2 and TRBJ1-5; a weak D match, TRBD1 (5 bases). Germline lookup yields CDR1 LGHNA and CDR2 YNFKEQ. Trimming shortened V by 2 bases and J by 4 bases, and 15 bases separated the two germline ends. The CDR3 sequence is 16 residues long. CDR3 loop: CASSQIWAGRNQPQHF. In nucleotides, the CDR3 is TGTGCCAGCAGCCAAATCTGGGCAGGGCGGAATCAGCCCCAGCATTTT.

This clonotype turned up a few times. The chain joins TRBV7-6 to TRBJ1-6, with no clear D. The germline gives CDR1 SGHVS, CDR2 FNYEAQ. V was clipped by 5 bases and J by 6 bases, with 17 bases between them. The CDR3 is 16 residues long. In DNA, the CDR3 is TGTGCCAGCAGCCCCGCCGCGTGGGGTCGTAATTCACCCCTCCACTTT. This codes for CASSPAAWGRNSPLHF.

This clonotype came up a few times. The chain has TRBV18 and TRBJ2-7, with D uncertain. The germline V and J ends were trimmed by 5 bases and 4 bases, with 12 bases remaining between them. The CDR3 totals 13 residues. Per the germline V gene, CDR1 is KGHSH and CDR2 is LQKENI. The CDR3 loop reads CASSSLQLYEQYF. The CDR3 nucleotides are TGTGCCAGCTCATCCCTCCAGCTGTACGAGCAGTACTTC.

In this sample, this clonotype turned up many times. This chain connects TRBV7-8 to TRBJ2-3, with 8 nucleotides matching TRBD1. Germline V gene sequence: CDR1 SGHVS, CDR2 FQNEAQ. This CDR3 contains 16 residues. V lost 3 bases, J lost 3 bases, and 8 bases stayed unmatched. As DNA, the CDR3 is TGTGCCAGCAGCTTCGGACAGGGAAGTAAAACAGATACGCAGTATTTT. Protein: CASSFGQGSKTDTQYF.

Concerning this clonotype itself: This may be a read error, as it is one base from a much larger clone. The chain employs TRBV28 and TRBJ1-5, with a possible D match to TRBD1 (6 bases). The CDR3 runs 13 residues. V shed 5 bases and J shed 8 bases, with 13 bases lying between them. The V gene's germline CDR1 is MDHEN and CDR2 SYDVKM. CDR3 region: CASSRRGDKPQHF. The CDR3 DNA is TGTGCCAGCAGTAGGAGGGGGGACAAGCCCCAGCATTTT.